This is a list of T cell receptor beta chains from one sample in a study of glioma-infiltrating T cells. In TCRdb, the multiplex PCR reads were re-called with MiXCR into one record per CDR3 protein. The data show around 390,000 distinct CDR3 sequences, 41% seen once. The source material was glioma tissue, nonneoplastic brain tissue, or PBMCs (not recorded which). The receptors were gathered from a human donor with low-grade glioma or glioblastoma, undergoing nonglioma brain surgery, or in good health (not recorded which). Each CDR3 is given with its conserved first and last residue. Fields, in order: clone size, J gene, V gene, D gene, CDR3 protein, CDR3 DNA. A D gene is named only where the DNA matches it firmly. Clone sizes are given selectively: once, few, many, or a class where the clone is expanded.

. TRBJ1-2 TRBV29-1 . CSVDMGDPNYGYTF TGCAGCGTTGACATGGGGGATCCTAACTATGGCTACACCTTC
. TRBJ2-7 TRBV28 . CASSFSLTQTLESNEQYF TGTGCCAGCAGTTTTTCCCTGACTCAGACCTTAGAATCCAACGAGCAGTACTTC
many TRBJ2-1 TRBV6-1 . CASSPAGLHNEQFF TGTGCCAGCAGCCCCGCGGGACTCCACAATGAGCAGTTCTTC
. TRBJ2-1 TRBV19 TRBD2 CASRAGDRYNEQFF TGTGCCAGTCGAGCGGGGGACCGATACAATGAGCAGTTCTTC
. TRBJ2-7 TRBV5-1 TRBD2 CASSLAGRAGYEQYF TGCGCCAGCAGCTTGGCAGGGAGGGCCGGGTACGAGCAGTACTTC
. TRBJ1-1 TRBV3-1 . CASSPAGRYWTEAFF TGTGCCAGCAGCCCGGCGGGCAGGTACTGGACTGAAGCTTTCTTT
. TRBJ2-7 TRBV5-6 TRBD1 CASSLQGVDEQYF TGTGCCAGCAGCTTACAGGGGGTTGACGAGCAGTACTTC
. TRBJ1-1 TRBV20-1 . CSARAPWGTEAFF TGCAGTGCTAGGGCCCCTTGGGGCACTGAAGCTTTCTTT
. TRBJ1-1 TRBV12-3/TRBV12-4 . CASSLGFMFTGNRAFF TGTGCCAGCAGTTTAGGTTTTATGTTCACCGGGAATAGGGCTTTCTTT
. TRBJ2-7 TRBV2 . CASSELEGEAEQYF TGTGCCAGCAGTGAATTAGAGGGGGAAGCCGAGCAGTACTTC
. TRBJ2-5 TRBV20-1 . CSVIRVLAKTQYF TGCAGTGTGATTCGGGTCCTCGCAAAGACCCAGTACTTC
. TRBJ2-5 TRBV25-1 . CASSELETQYF TGTGCCAGCAGTGAACTCGAGACCCAGTACTTC
many TRBJ2-7 TRBV27 . CASSQGKVSVNEQYF TGTGCCAGCAGTCAAGGGAAAGTTAGCGTGAACGAGCAGTACTTC
. TRBJ1-1 TRBV28 TRBD1 CASSHRDSNTEAFF TGTGCCAGCAGCCACCGGGACAGCAACACTGAAGCTTTCTTT
few TRBJ1-2 TRBV20-1 TRBD1 CKPTGQGTYGYTF TGCAAGCCCACGGGACAGGGGACTTATGGCTACACCTTC
many TRBJ1-2 TRBV6-1 . CASSPVAENYGYTF TGTGCCAGCAGTCCAGTGGCGGAAAACTATGGCTACACCTTC
. TRBJ2-5 TRBV2 TRBD2 CASKFSGTGGETQYF TGTGCCAGCAAATTTAGCGGGACTGGAGGGGAGACCCAGTACTTC
. TRBJ1-2 TRBV2 . CANSEDGGYTF TGTGCCAACTCCGAGGACGGTGGCTACACCTTC
. TRBJ2-5 TRBV19 . CASGHGDQETQYF TGTGCCAGTGGGCACGGGGACCAAGAGACCCAGTACTTC